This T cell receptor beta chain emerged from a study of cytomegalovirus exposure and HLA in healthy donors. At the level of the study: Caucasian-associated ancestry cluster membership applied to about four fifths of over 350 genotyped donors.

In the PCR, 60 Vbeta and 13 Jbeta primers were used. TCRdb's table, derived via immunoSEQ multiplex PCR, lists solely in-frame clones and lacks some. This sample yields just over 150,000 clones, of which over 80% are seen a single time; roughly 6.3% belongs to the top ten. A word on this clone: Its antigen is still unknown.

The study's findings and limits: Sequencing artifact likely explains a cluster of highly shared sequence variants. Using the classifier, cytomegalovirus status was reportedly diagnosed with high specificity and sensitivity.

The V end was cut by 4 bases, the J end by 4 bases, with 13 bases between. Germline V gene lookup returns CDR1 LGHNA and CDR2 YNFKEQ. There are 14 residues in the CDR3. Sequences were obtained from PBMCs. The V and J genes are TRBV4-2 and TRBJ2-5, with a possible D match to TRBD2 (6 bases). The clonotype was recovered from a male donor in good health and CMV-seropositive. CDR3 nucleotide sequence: TGTGCCAGCAGCCTTCCCGGGAGTGGAGAGACCCAGTACTTC. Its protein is CASSLPGSGETQYF.